This T cell receptor (beta chain) was recovered during a study of shared clonotypes between healthy human individuals. Remarks on this clone: No antigen is known for it.

CD8 cells regarded as naive lacked CD45RO, were positively chosen for CCR7, and omitted terminally differentiated effector memory CD45RA+ cells. Findings and caveats of the study: Rarefaction showed that sequencing of sorted subsets was incomplete (despite large depth).

CDR1 and CDR2 from the germline V gene are MNHEY and SVGAGI. Trimming cost V 6 bases and J 5 bases; bases outside gene matches: 4. The CDR3 extends over 14 amino acids. Sequencing was performed with immunoSEQ multiplex PCR; in TCRdb, only in-frame clones are kept and a portion is missing. The table records roughly 2,000,000 clones, about 94% of them present only once. The rearrangement links TRBV6-5 to TRBJ2-2, with 9 bases identical to TRBD1. The sample taken for sequencing was naive CD8+ T cells sorted from blood. The receptor was isolated from a man between 18 and 35 years old in good health. This chain's CDR3 is CASSRTGETGELFF. The CDR3 DNA is TGTGCCAGCAGCCGGACAGGGGAGACCGGGGAGCTGTTTTTT.